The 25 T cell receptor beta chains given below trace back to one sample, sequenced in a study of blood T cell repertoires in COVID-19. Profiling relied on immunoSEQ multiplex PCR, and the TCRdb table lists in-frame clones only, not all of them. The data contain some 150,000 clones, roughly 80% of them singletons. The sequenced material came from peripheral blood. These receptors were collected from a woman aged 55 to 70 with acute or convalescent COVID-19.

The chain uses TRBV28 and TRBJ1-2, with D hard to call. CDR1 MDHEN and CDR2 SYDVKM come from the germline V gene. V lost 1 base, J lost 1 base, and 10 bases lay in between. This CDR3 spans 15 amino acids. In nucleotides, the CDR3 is TGTGCCAGCAGTTTATACCCGACACTTAACTATGGCTACACCTTC. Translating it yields CASSLYPTLNYGYTF.

This chain's CDR3 is CASSPGRQVNIQYF. CDR3 nucleotides: TGCGCCAGCAGCCCGGGGAGGCAGGTCAACATTCAGTACTTC. This chain links TRBV4-1 with TRBJ2-4, with a possible D match to TRBD2 (6 bases). Germline-derived CDR1 and CDR2 are MGHRA and YSYEKL. Trimming took off 4 bases at V and 7 bases at J, with 14 bases between the two ends. The CDR3 runs to 14 residues.

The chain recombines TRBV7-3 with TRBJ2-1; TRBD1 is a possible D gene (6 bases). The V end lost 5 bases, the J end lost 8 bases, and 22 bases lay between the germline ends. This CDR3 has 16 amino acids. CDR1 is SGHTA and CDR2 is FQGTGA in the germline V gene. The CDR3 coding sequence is TGTGCCAGCAGCCAACCGCCAGGGGATGGGGCATATGAGCAGTTCTTC. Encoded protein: CASSQPPGDGAYEQFF.

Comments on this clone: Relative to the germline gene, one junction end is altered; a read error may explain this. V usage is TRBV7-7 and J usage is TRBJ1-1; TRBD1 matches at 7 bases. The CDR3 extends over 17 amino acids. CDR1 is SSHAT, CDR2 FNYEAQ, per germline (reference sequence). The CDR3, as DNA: TGTGCTAGCAGCCCGCGACAGGGCCCTATAATGAACACTGAAGCTTTCTTT. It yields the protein CASSPRQGPIMNTEAFF.

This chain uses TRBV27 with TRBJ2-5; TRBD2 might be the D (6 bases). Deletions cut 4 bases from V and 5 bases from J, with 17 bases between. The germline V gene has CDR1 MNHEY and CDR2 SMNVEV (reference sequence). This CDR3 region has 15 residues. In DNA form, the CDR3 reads TGTGCCAGCAGTTCAGGCGCAGGGCGGGATGAGACCCAGTACTTC. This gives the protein CASSSGAGRDETQYF.

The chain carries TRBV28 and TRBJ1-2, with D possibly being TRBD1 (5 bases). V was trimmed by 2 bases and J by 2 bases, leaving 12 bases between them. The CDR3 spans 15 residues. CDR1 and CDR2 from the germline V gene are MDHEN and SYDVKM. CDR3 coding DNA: TGTGCCAGCAGTTTAGCCCAGGGCTTAAACTATGGCTACACCTTC. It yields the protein CASSLAQGLNYGYTF.

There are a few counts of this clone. This CDR3 is CASTSGQGALYGYTF. The CDR3 region has the DNA TGTGCCAGTACCTCGGGACAGGGGGCTCTCTATGGCTACACCTTC. The V gene is TRBV19, the J gene TRBJ1-2, with 12 bases matching TRBD1. With 7 bases clipped from V and 4 bases from J, the junction kept 7 bases outside the gene matches. The CDR3 spans 15 residues. The germline CDR1 and CDR2 sequences are LNHDA and SQIVND (reference sequence). Drawing the rest from reference TRBV19 and TRBJ1-2, the complete variable domain is DGGITQSPKYLFRKEGQNVTLSCEQNLNHDAMYWYRQDPGQGLRLIYYSQIVNDFQKGDIAEGYSVSREKKESFPLTVTSAQKNPTAFYLCASTSGQGALYGYTFGSGTRLTVV.

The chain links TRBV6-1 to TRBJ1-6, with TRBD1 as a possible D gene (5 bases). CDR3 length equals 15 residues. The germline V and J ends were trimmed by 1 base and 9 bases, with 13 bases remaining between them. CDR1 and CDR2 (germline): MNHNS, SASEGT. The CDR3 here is CASSEGAGKTSPLHF. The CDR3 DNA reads TGTGCCAGCAGTGAAGGGGCAGGGAAAACTTCACCCCTCCACTTT.

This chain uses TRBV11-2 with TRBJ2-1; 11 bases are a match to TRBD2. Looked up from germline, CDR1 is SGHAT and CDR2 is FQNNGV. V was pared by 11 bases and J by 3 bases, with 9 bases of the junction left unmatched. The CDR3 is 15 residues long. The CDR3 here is CASLGLAGGYNEQFF. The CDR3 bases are TGTGCCTCCCTGGGGCTAGCGGGAGGCTACAATGAGCAGTTCTTC. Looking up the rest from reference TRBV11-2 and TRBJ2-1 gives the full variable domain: EAGVAQSPRYKIIEKRQSVAFWCNPISGHATLYWYQQILGQGPKLLIQFQNNGVVDDSQLPKDRFSAERLKGVDSTLKIQPAKLEDSAVYLCASLGLAGGYNEQFFGPGTRLTVL.

The CDR3 protein is CASRGGQGSNYGYTF. Written as DNA, the CDR3 is TGCGCCAGCAGGGGCGGACAGGGTTCCAACTATGGCTACACCTTC. J is TRBJ1-2 and V is TRBV5-1, with 8 bases that match TRBD1. The CDR3 has 15 residues. V shed 5 bases, J shed 2 bases, and the junction held 8 bases outside the gene matches. Germline values: CDR1 SGHRS, CDR2 YFSETQ.

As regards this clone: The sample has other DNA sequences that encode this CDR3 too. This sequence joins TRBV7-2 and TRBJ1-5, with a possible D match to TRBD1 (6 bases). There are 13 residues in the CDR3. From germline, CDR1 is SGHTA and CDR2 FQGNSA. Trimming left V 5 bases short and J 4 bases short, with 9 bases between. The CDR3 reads CASSLGQNQPQHF. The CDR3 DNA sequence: TGTGCCAGCAGCCTGGGACAAAATCAGCCCCAGCATTTT.

The CDR3 bases are TGTGCCAGCAGACCGCCGAGGTCCCCCCAGGAAGCTTTCTTT. As protein: CASRPPRSPQEAFF. The chain recombines TRBV6-5 with TRBJ1-1, with unresolved D. Trimming took 6 bases from V and 8 from J, leaving 19 bases between them. The CDR3 runs to 14 residues. Germline values: CDR1 MNHEY, CDR2 SVGAGI.

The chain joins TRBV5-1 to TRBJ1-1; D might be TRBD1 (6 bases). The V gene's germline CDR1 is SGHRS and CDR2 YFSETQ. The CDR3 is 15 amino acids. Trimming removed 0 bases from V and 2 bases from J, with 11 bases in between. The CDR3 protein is CASSLEVRGNTEAFF. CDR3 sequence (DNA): TGCGCCAGCAGCTTGGAGGTCAGGGGAAACACTGAAGCTTTCTTT.

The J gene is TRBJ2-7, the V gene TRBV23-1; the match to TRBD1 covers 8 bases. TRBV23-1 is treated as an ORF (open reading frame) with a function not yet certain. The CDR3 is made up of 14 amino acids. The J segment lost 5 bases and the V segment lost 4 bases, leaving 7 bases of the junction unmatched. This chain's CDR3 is CASSRPGQVHEQYF. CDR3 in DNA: TGCGCCAGCAGTCGTCCGGGACAGGTCCACGAGCAGTACTTC.

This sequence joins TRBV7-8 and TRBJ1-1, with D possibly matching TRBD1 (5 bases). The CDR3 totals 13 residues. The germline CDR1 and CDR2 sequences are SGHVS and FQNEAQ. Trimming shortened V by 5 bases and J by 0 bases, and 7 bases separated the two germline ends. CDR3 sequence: CASSPGMNTEAFF. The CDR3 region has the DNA TGTGCCAGCAGCCCAGGGATGAACACTGAAGCTTTCTTT.

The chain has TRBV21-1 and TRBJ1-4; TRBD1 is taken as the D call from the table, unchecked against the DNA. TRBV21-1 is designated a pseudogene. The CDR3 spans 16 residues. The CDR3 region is CASSYPGQVRGEKLFF. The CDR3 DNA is TGTGCCAGCAGCTATCCGGGACAGGTTCGGGGGGAAAAACTGTTTTTT.

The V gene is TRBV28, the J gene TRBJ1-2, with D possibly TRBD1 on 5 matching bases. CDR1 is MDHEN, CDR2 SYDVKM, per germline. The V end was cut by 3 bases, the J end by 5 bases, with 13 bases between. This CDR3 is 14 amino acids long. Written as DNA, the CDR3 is TGTGCCAGCAGTTTGCAGGGCGTACGTTATGGCTACACCTTC. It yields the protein CASSLQGVRYGYTF.

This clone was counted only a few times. The CDR3 sequence is CASSYPGYEQYF. Here the CDR3 DNA reads TGTGCCAGCAGTTACCCGGGTTACGAGCAGTACTTC. The genes are TRBV6-2 or TRBV6-3 and TRBJ2-7; D gene uncertain. CDR1 and CDR2 (germline): MNHEY, SVGEGT. CDR3 length: 12 amino acids. Trimming shortened V by 2 bases and J by 4 bases, and 6 bases separated the two germline ends.

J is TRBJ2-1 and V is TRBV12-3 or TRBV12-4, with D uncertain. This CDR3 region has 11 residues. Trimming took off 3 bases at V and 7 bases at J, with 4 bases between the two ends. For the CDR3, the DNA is TGTGCCAGCAGTTTCGTTAATGAGCAGTTCTTC. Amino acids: CASSFVNEQFF.

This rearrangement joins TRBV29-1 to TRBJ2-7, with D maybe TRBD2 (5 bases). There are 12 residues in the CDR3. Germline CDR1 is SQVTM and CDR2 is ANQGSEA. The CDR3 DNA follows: TGCAGATCGGACTTAGCCAGCTACGAGCAGTACTTC. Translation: CRSDLASYEQYF.

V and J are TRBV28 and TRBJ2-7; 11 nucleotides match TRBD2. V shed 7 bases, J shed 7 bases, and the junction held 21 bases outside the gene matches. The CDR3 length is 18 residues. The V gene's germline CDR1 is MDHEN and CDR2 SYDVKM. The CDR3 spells CASIRKARLAGGLEEQYF. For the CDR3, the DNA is TGTGCCAGCATCCGAAAGGCTAGGCTAGCGGGAGGTCTTGAGGAGCAGTACTTC.

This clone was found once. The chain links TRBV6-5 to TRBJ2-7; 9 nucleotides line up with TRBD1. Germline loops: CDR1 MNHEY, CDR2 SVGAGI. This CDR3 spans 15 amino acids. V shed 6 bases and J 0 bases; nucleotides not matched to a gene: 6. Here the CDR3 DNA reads TGTGCCAGCAGCGGACAGGGGTTTCCCTCCTACGAGCAGTACTTC. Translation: CASSGQGFPSYEQYF.

The CDR3 nucleotides read TGTGCCAGCAGCTTAGGGGGACTAGCGGGAGTCAATGAGCAGTTCTTC. It specifies CASSLGGLAGVNEQFF. The chain recombines TRBV11-2 with TRBJ2-1; 14 nucleotides align to TRBD2. J lost 6 bases, V lost 1 base, and 2 bases had no gene match. The CDR3 consists of 16 residues. Germline CDR1 and CDR2: SGHAT and FQNNGV.

The CDR3 region is CASSFQSGRSAYNEQFF. The CDR3 DNA is TGTGCCAGCAGTTTCCAAAGCGGGAGGTCGGCCTACAATGAGCAGTTCTTC. The chain has TRBV28 and TRBJ2-1; 9 bases are a match to TRBD2. The CDR3 totals 17 residues. The trim removed 3 bases at V and 2 bases at J, leaving 8 bases unmatched. From germline, CDR1 is MDHEN and CDR2 SYDVKM.

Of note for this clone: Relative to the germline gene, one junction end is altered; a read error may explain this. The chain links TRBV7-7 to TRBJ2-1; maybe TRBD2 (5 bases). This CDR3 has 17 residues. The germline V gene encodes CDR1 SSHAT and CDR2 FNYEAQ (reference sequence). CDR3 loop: CASSLEGSARGNNEQFF. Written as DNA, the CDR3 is TGTGCTAGCAGCTTAGAGGGCAGTGCCCGGGGTAACAATGAGCAGTTCTTC.